This entry is about one TCR beta chain. The Seattle site enrolled patients during active infection and followed them longitudinally. J gave up 2 bases and V 4 bases, and 4 bases lay outside the gene matches. The CDR3 extends over 14 amino acids. Germline values: CDR1 MNHEY, CDR2 SVGAGI. The data belong to a study of blood T cell repertoires in COVID-19. The wider study: Samples of COVID-19 (acute and convalescent) were obtained from the United States, Italy and Spain. PBMCs, B-cell-depleted T cells, or T cells were the source of the cDNA or gDNA that made up the material.

Per the authors' pipeline: Amplification from reference gene primers served as the basis for estimated nucleated cell counts. TCRdb's table, derived via immunoSEQ multiplex PCR, lists solely in-frame clones and lacks some. The DNA gave D and trimming, while V, J and clone size come from that table. The sample lists about 420,000 clones, 80% to 90% seen once, with roughly 0.84% in the top ten. The clonotype was recovered from a young man with COVID-19, enrolled during active disease. The V gene is TRBV6-5, the J gene TRBJ1-2, with 7 bases identical to TRBD1. Material for sequencing was peripheral blood. The DNA for the CDR3 is TGTGCCAGCAGTTCGACAGGGCGGAACTATGGCTACACCTTC. It codes for CASSSTGRNYGYTF.